Below are 17 T cell receptor beta chains sequenced from a single sample in a study of cytomegalovirus exposure and HLA in healthy donors. It was with 60 Vbeta and 13 Jbeta primers that the PCR ran. Here immunoSEQ multiplex PCR was the method, and the copy in TCRdb shows in-frame clones only, minus some. The sample lists about 43,000 clones, roughly 77% seen once, with approximately 1.5% in the top ten. What was sequenced was PBMCs. These receptors were collected from a man aged 25 to 40 in good health and CMV-seronegative.

The genes are TRBV7-9 and TRBJ1-1; D may be TRBD1 (6 bases). The germline gives CDR1 SEHNR, CDR2 FQNEAQ (reference sequence). Trimming removed 0 bases from V and 1 base from J, with 15 bases in between. This CDR3 has 17 amino acids. This CDR3 is CASSLAQGRDPNTEAFF. In nucleotides, the CDR3 is TGTGCCAGCAGCTTAGCCCAGGGGCGAGACCCGAACACTGAAGCTTTCTTT.

V is TRBV15 and J is TRBJ1-4; no reliable D call. V lost 0 bases and J 6 bases, leaving 8 bases between the germline ends. The CDR3 is made up of 14 amino acids. From germline, CDR1 is LNHNV and CDR2 YYDKDF (reference sequence). The CDR3: CATSRDLVDEKLFF. The CDR3 DNA follows: TGTGCCACCAGCAGAGATTTAGTAGATGAAAAACTGTTTTTT.

The V call is TRBV6-4, the J call TRBJ2-1; 15 bases line up with TRBD2. V was clipped by 5 bases and J by 0 bases; unmatched bases: 2. The CDR3 has 17 residues. Germline V gives CDR1 MRHNA, CDR2 SNTAGT. In nucleotides, the CDR3 is TGTGCCAGCAGTCCGGGACTAGCGGGGGGCTCCTACAATGAGCAGTTCTTC. The encoded protein is CASSPGLAGGSYNEQFF.

This chain joins TRBV13 and TRBJ2-3, with TRBD2 as a possible D gene (5 bases). V was pared by 2 bases and J by 6 bases, with 12 bases between. Germline loops: CDR1 PRHDT, CDR2 FYEKMQ (reference sequence). The CDR3 contains 14 residues. The CDR3 sequence: CASSLSPRGDTQYF. The CDR3, as DNA: TGTGCCAGCAGCTTATCCCCTCGAGGGGATACGCAGTATTTT.

In nucleotides, the CDR3 is TGTGCCAGCAGGGATTTAGCGGGCTCCGCAAACATTCAGTACTTC. Translating it yields CASRDLAGSANIQYF. The gene calls are TRBV6-5 and TRBJ2-4; 7 nucleotides line up with TRBD2. Looked up from germline, CDR1 is MNHEY and CDR2 is SVGAGI. CDR3 length: 15 residues. The V gene end was trimmed by 6 bases and the J gene end by 6 bases; junction bases not matched to a gene: 11.

The gene calls are TRBV7-3 and TRBJ2-2; D ambiguous. CDR1 SGHTA and CDR2 FQGTGA come from the germline V gene. Trimming left V 4 bases short and J 3 bases short, with 3 bases between. The CDR3 is made up of 12 amino acids. The CDR3 bases are TGTGCCAGCAGCTCCTACACCGGGGAGCTGTTTTTT. Its protein is CASSSYTGELFF.

The CDR3 loop reads CASSGAGFYTF. The CDR3, as DNA: TGCGCCAGCAGTGGGGCAGGGTTCTACACCTTC. The chain combines TRBV23-1 with TRBJ1-2; perhaps TRBD1 as D (5 bases). TRBV23-1 is reported as an ORF; its role is uncertain. The CDR3 consists of 11 residues. Trimming removed 5 bases at V and 10 bases at J, with 11 bases between.

This sequence joins TRBV6-8 and TRBJ2-7; 13 bases match TRBD2. In germline, CDR1 is MNHGY, CDR2 SAAAGT. The CDR3 runs to 20 residues. V was clipped by 2 bases and J by 4 bases; unmatched bases: 17. Here the CDR3 DNA reads TGTGCCAGCAGTTACCCGTCCCGGGACATTGGGACTAGCGGGACTTACGAGCAGTACTTC. This codes for CASSYPSRDIGTSGTYEQYF.

The J gene is TRBJ2-7, the V gene TRBV5-1; 11 bases fit TRBD2. J lost 4 bases, V lost 4 bases, and 10 bases had no gene match. The CDR3 is 16 residues long. Germline CDR1 is SGHRS and CDR2 is YFSETQ. The CDR3 DNA sequence: TGCGCCAGCAGCCGAGCACTAGCGGGAGCAGGGTACGAGCAGTACTTC. Residues: CASSRALAGAGYEQYF.

The rearrangement joins TRBV7-7 to TRBJ2-5; possibly TRBD1 for D (6 bases). The V gene's germline CDR1 is SSHAT and CDR2 FNYEAQ (reference sequence). This CDR3 is built from 15 residues. V shed 1 base and J shed 5 bases, with 14 bases lying between them. The CDR3 loop reads CASSLGQGSIETQYF. As DNA, the CDR3 is TGTGCCAGCAGCTTAGGGCAGGGGTCGATCGAGACCCAGTACTTC.

The chain has TRBV19 and TRBJ1-5, with 11 bases aligning to TRBD1. Trimming took 5 bases from V and 0 from J; bases not matched to a gene: 12. The germline V gene has CDR1 LNHDA and CDR2 SQIVND (reference sequence). The CDR3 runs 19 residues. In DNA form, the CDR3 reads TGTGCCAGTAGTGGTCCCGGGACAGGGGGATCCAATAGCAATCAGCCCCAGCATTTT. It encodes CASSGPGTGGSNSNQPQHF.

The chain uses TRBV5-5 and TRBJ2-5; 9 bases line up with TRBD1. The CDR3 loop spans 14 amino acids. V shed 4 bases, J shed 3 bases, and the junction held 4 bases outside the gene matches. Per germline, CDR1 SGHKS and CDR2 YYEKEE (reference sequence). CDR3 loop: CASSTRTGEETQYF. Written as DNA, the CDR3 is TGTGCCAGCAGCACACGGACAGGGGAAGAGACCCAGTACTTC.

The chain uses TRBV11-2 and TRBJ2-7; D uncertain. Deletions cut 3 bases from V and 4 bases from J, with 4 bases between. The CDR3 contains 11 residues. Germline-derived CDR1 and CDR2 are SGHAT and FQNNGV. DNA of the CDR3: TGTGCCAGCAGCTTGACTTACGAGCAGTACTTC. It yields the protein CASSLTYEQYF. The variable domain in full, with the rest retrieved from reference TRBV11-2 and TRBJ2-7, is EAGVAQSPRYKIIEKRQSVAFWCNPISGHATLYWYQQILGQGPKLLIQFQNNGVVDDSQLPKDRFSAERLKGVDSTLKIQPAKLEDSAVYLCASSLTYEQYFGPGTRLTVT.

This clone has more than one count but fewer than ten. This chain uses TRBV6-1 with TRBJ2-7, with 9 nucleotides matching TRBD2. The CDR3 spans 15 residues. Germline V CDR1 and CDR2: MNHNS, SASEGT. The V gene end was trimmed by 0 bases and the J gene end by 0 bases; junction bases not matched to a gene: 0. Written as DNA, the CDR3 is TGTGCCAGCAGTGAAGCTAGCGGGAGCTCCTACGAGCAGTACTTC. Its translation is CASSEASGSSYEQYF.

In this sample, this clone turned up once. The chain is built from TRBV25-1 and TRBJ1-4, with D possibly matching TRBD1 (5 bases). The CDR3 loop spans 14 amino acids. V was cut by 4 bases and J by 1 base, with 7 bases left in between. Germline V lookup: CDR1 MGHDK, CDR2 SYGVNS. The CDR3 nucleotides are TGTGCCAGCAGTGGCAGGGTAACTAATGAAAAACTGTTTTTT. It is translated as CASSGRVTNEKLFF.

V is TRBV15 and J is TRBJ1-4; weak D call: TRBD1 (6 bases). Trimming removed 0 bases at V and 6 bases at J, with 8 bases between. Germline CDR1 reads LNHNV; CDR2 reads YYDKDF (reference sequence). This CDR3 spans 14 amino acids. The CDR3 nucleotides are TGTGCCACCAGCAGAGACAGGGGTTATGAAAAACTGTTTTTT. Translation: CATSRDRGYEKLFF.

This rearrangement joins TRBV7-2 to TRBJ2-1; no definite D call. Germline V gene lookup returns CDR1 SGHTA and CDR2 FQGNSA. V was cut by 5 bases and J by 7 bases, with 6 bases left in between. The CDR3 has 11 residues. CDR3 sequence reads: CASSLLNEQFF. The CDR3 DNA follows: TGTGCCAGCAGCCTATTGAATGAGCAGTTCTTC.